Listed below are T cell receptor beta chains from one sample, sequenced in a study of blood T cell repertoires in COVID-19. TCRdb keeps only in-frame clones here, not all; method: immunoSEQ multiplex PCR. The sample holds 100,000 to 150,000 clones, approximately 90% seen once. Sample: peripheral blood. The receptors derive from a man aged 45-60 years with active or convalescent COVID-19. The CDR3 runs from the conserved cysteine through the conserved F or W. A D gene is named only where the DNA matches it firmly. Expanded clones get a size class; other rows say once, few or many, or leave the size out.

>TRBJ1-1|TRBV5-4|once|.
TGTGCCAGCAGCTTACCGGGAGGGAGGACTGAAGCTTTCTTT
CASSLPGGRTEAFF
>TRBJ2-1|TRBV11-3|.|TRBD1
TGTGCCAGCAGCTCCAGGACAGGGCAGGGTGAGCAGTTCTTC
CASSSRTGQGEQFF
>TRBJ1-2|TRBV14|.|.
TGTGCCAGCAGCCAAGATCTTGGAGGGTTGGGTGGCTACACCTTC
CASSQDLGGLGGYTF
>TRBJ2-1|TRBV5-1|once|.
TGCGCCAGCAGCTTGGGTATCTCGGGAGCATTCAATGAGCAGTTCTTC
CASSLGISGAFNEQFF
>TRBJ2-7|TRBV20-1|.|TRBD1
TGCAGTGCTAGTGCGACAGGGTACGACGAGCAGTACTTC
CSASATGYDEQYF
>TRBJ2-1|TRBV2|once|TRBD2
TGTGCCAGCAGTTTGACTAGCGGGAGGGAGAATGAGCAGTTCTTC
CASSLTSGRENEQFF
>TRBJ2-2|TRBV19|once|TRBD2
TGTGCCAGTAGCCAACTAGCGCGGGGGAACACCGGGGAGCTGTTTTTT
CASSQLARGNTGELFF
>TRBJ1-4|TRBV20-1|.|.
TGCAGTGCTAGTAGGAACAGGAGAGAAAAACTGTTTTTT
CSASRNRREKLFF
>TRBJ2-2|TRBV5-1|.|.
TGCGCCAGCAGCTTGGTCTTGGTAGCACCCGGGGAGCTGTTTTTT
CASSLVLVAPGELFF
>TRBJ2-1|TRBV4-2|.|TRBD2
TGTGCCAGCAGCCAAGATGGAGCGGGAGGACTACGCCCCAACAATGAGCAGTTCTTC
CASSQDGAGGLRPNNEQFF
>TRBJ1-6|TRBV11-2|.|.
TGTGCCAGCAGCTCAGATTCACCCCTCCACTTT
CASSSDSPLHF
>TRBJ1-1|TRBV27|.|TRBD1
TGTGCCAGCAGTTTAACCGGACAGGGAATTTCTGAAGCTTTCTTT
CASSLTGQGISEAFF
>TRBJ2-7|TRBV12-5|.|.
TGTGCTAGTGGTATTGACAGAGCCTACGAGCAGTACTTC
CASGIDRAYEQYF
>TRBJ1-1|TRBV19|.|TRBD1
TGTGCCAGTAGTATTACATTCGGGACAGGGCTCCTGGGCACTGAAGCTTTCTTT
CASSITFGTGLLGTEAFF
>TRBJ2-3|TRBV5-5|.|TRBD2
TGTGCCAGCAGCCCGCTACCGACTAGCGGGGCAGATACGCAGTATTTT
CASSPLPTSGADTQYF
>TRBJ2-1|TRBV19|.|TRBD2
TGTGCCAGTACCCCAAGAAGCGGAGCGGGAGGCCTCCATGAGCAGTTCTTC
CASTPRSGAGGLHEQFF
>TRBJ2-5|TRBV5-4|.|.
TGTGCCAGCAGCTTGGAGCAGGGAACGACCCAGTACTTC
CASSLEQGTTQYF
>TRBJ2-7|TRBV6-6|few|TRBD1
TGTGCCAGCAGAAGACAGGGGGTTAAAGTCTCCTACGAGCAGTACTTC
CASRRQGVKVSYEQYF
>TRBJ2-7|TRBV5-1|.|TRBD2
TGCGCCAGCAGCGCCCCCGGGACTAGCGGGAGGGGGTCCTACGAGCAGTACTTC
CASSAPGTSGRGSYEQYF
>TRBJ2-3|TRBV5-1|.|TRBD1
TGCGCCAGCAGCCAGGGACAGGTGGGGGCAGATACGCAGTATTTT
CASSQGQVGADTQYF
>TRBJ1-5|TRBV15|.|.
TGTGCCACCAGCAGAGTTGGGGCATGGCAGCCCCAGCATTTT
CATSRVGAWQPQHF
>TRBJ2-7|TRBV7-6|.|.
TGTGCCAGCAGTGTGACATCCTCCTACGAGCAGTACTTC
CASSVTSSYEQYF
>TRBJ1-1|TRBV6-2/TRBV6-3|.|.
TGTGCCAGCAGTTACTCGAAATTAGGGAGGAACACTGAAGCTTTCTTT
CASSYSKLGRNTEAFF
>TRBJ2-2|TRBV5-5|.|TRBD2
TGTGCCAGCAGCCAACAAGGGACTAGCGGGAGGACCGGCGGGGAGCTGTTTTTT
CASSQQGTSGRTGGELFF
>TRBJ2-5|TRBV5-1|.|TRBD2
TGCGCCAGCAGCTTGGAAGCGGGGTCAGAGACCCAGTACTTC
CASSLEAGSETQYF
>TRBJ2-7|TRBV6-5|.|.
TGTGCCAGCTGGACCCCCCAGGAGGTTCCCTACGAGCAGTACTTC
CASWTPQEVPYEQYF
>TRBJ2-5|TRBV30|.|TRBD1
TGTGCCTGGAGTCCCCGGACAGGGGGCAGGGAGACCCAGTACTTC
CAWSPRTGGRETQYF
>TRBJ2-1|TRBV14|once|TRBD2
TGTGCCAGCAGCCAAGAATTAGCGGGAGGGTTGGATGAGCAGTTCTTC
CASSQELAGGLDEQFF
>TRBJ2-7|TRBV6-6|.|.
TGTGCCAGCAGTTACTCGGCAGATACCTACGAGCAGTACTTC
CASSYSADTYEQYF
>TRBJ2-5|TRBV5-4|.|TRBD1
TGTGCCAGCAGCCGGGGACAGTACCAAGAGACCCAGTACTTC
CASSRGQYQETQYF
>TRBJ1-4|TRBV25-1|.|TRBD1
TGTGCCAGCAGTCTGGACAGGGGCCCCTCTAATGAAAAACTGTTTTTT
CASSLDRGPSNEKLFF
>TRBJ1-6|TRBV27|.|.
TGTGCCAGCAGTTTATTAGGGGGATCTTACCCCAATTCACCCCTCCACTTT
CASSLLGGSYPNSPLHF
>TRBJ2-3|TRBV11-2|.|.
TGTGCCAGCAGCTTAGGGGCGGACTCTAGCACAGATACGCAGTATTTT
CASSLGADSSTDTQYF
>TRBJ2-7|TRBV6-5|once|TRBD1
TGTGCCAGCAAACGGGGACAGGGGTACGAGCAGTACTTC
CASKRGQGYEQYF
>TRBJ2-1|TRBV7-9|.|TRBD2
TGTGCCAGCAGCGGAAACGGTGTAAGCGGGAGACAAGACAATGAGCAGTTCTTC
CASSGNGVSGRQDNEQFF
>TRBJ2-7|TRBV5-1|.|.
TGCGCCAGCAGCTTGGGGGCAGCAACCTACGAGCAGTACTTC
CASSLGAATYEQYF
>TRBJ2-5|TRBV5-8|.|.
TGTGCCAGCAGCTTAGTAGCCACGAGCGGCCAAGAGACCCAGTACTTC
CASSLVATSGQETQYF
>TRBJ2-3|TRBV19|.|TRBD2
TGTGCCAGTAAGACTAGCGGGGCTAGCACAGATACGCAGTATTTT
CASKTSGASTDTQYF
>TRBJ2-4|TRBV5-6|.|TRBD2
TGTGCCAGCAGCTTGCTAGCGGGGGGGCTTAACATTCAGTACTTC
CASSLLAGGLNIQYF
>TRBJ1-5|TRBV19|.|.
TGTGCCAGTAGTATAGTTGGAACAGGGTTGTACAATCAGCCCCAGCATTTT
CASSIVGTGLYNQPQHF
>TRBJ1-1|TRBV6-1|.|.
TGTGCCAGCAGTGAAGCATGGGCTATGAACACTGAAGCTTTCTTT
CASSEAWAMNTEAFF
>TRBJ1-5|TRBV6-2/TRBV6-3|once|.
TGTGCCAGCAGTTCGGCGGGGGATCGTCAGCCCCAGCATTTT
CASSSAGDRQPQHF
>TRBJ2-1|TRBV7-2|once|TRBD1
TGTGCCAGCAGCGACCGACAGGGGTGGCCCTACAATGAGCAGTTCTTC
CASSDRQGWPYNEQFF
>TRBJ2-1|TRBV24-1|.|.
TGTGCCACCAGTGCCCTGGGGGGGGCGCACCATGAGCAGTTCTTC
CATSALGGAHHEQFF
>TRBJ2-7|TRBV29-1|.|TRBD1
TGCAGCGTTGAAGGACAGGGGGACGAGCAGTACTTC
CSVEGQGDEQYF
>TRBJ2-7|TRBV14|.|.
TGTGCCAGCAGCGAGGGCTACGAGCAGTACTTC
CASSEGYEQYF
>TRBJ1-2|TRBV5-6|.|.
TGTGCCAGCAGCCACCGGATCCAGGGCTATGGCTACACCTTC
CASSHRIQGYGYTF
>TRBJ1-5|TRBV18|.|.
TGTGCCAGCTCACAGGGGCCGATCGATCAGCCCCAGCATTTT
CASSQGPIDQPQHF
>TRBJ2-5|TRBV28|.|TRBD2
TGTGCCAGCAGCCCGGCTTTAGCGGGGGCACAAGAGACCCAGTACTTC
CASSPALAGAQETQYF
>TRBJ2-6|TRBV10-3|.|TRBD1
TGTGCCATTGGACAGGGGCGATCTGGGGCCAACGTCCTGACTTTC
CAIGQGRSGANVLTF
>TRBJ1-6|TRBV29-1|.|.
TGCAGCGTTTTTAGCGGGAATAACCTCTATAATTCACCCCTCCACTTT
CSVFSGNNLYNSPLHF
>TRBJ2-1|TRBV6-5|.|.
TGTGCCAGCAAACCTGGGACTCCTAATGAGCAGTTCTTC
CASKPGTPNEQFF
>TRBJ2-3|TRBV5-1|.|TRBD1
TGCGCCAGCAGCTTCGGGACAGATAATACGCAGTATTTT
CASSFGTDNTQYF
>TRBJ2-3|TRBV28|once|TRBD2
TGTGCCAGCAGCCCCCCGGGACTAGCGGTCCCAGATACGCAGTATTTT
CASSPPGLAVPDTQYF
>TRBJ1-5|TRBV30|.|.
TGTGCCTGGAGTGTATCCAATAGCAATCAGCCCCAGCATTTT
CAWSVSNSNQPQHF